These 4 T cell receptor beta chains were sequenced from one sample in a study of blood T cell repertoires in COVID-19. Assay: immunoSEQ multiplex PCR; the TCRdb copy retains only in-frame clones and omits some. The table lists 35,000 to 55,000 clones, about 87% of them singletons, with approximately 4.7% in the top ten. The sample comprised peripheral blood. These receptors were collected from a human donor in a cohort sampled during active COVID-19.

J is TRBJ1-2 and V is TRBV4-1; TRBD1 is a possible D gene (5 bases). Germline assignment: CDR1 MGHRA and CDR2 YSYEKL. Trimming removed 1 base from V and 0 bases from J, with 15 bases in between. The length of the CDR3 is 17 residues. CDR3 bases: TGCGCCAGCAGCCAAGGGGGTGGCAGGGCGACTAACTATGGCTACACCTTC. It yields the protein CASSQGGGRATNYGYTF.

The J gene is TRBJ2-3, the V gene TRBV2, with TRBD1 matching over 9 bases. This CDR3 spans 14 amino acids. Looked up from germline, CDR1 is SNHLY and CDR2 is FYNNEI. Trimming removed 2 bases from V and 8 bases from J; junction bases left unmatched: 5. The CDR3 sequence is CASSETGGAGTQYF. CDR3 nucleotide sequence: TGTGCCAGCAGTGAAACAGGGGGCGCGGGTACGCAGTATTTT. The variable domain in full, completed from reference TRBV2 and TRBJ2-3, reads EPEVTQTPSHQVTQMGQEVILRCVPISNHLYFYWYRQILGQKVEFLVSFYNNEISEKSEIFDDQFSVERPDGSNFTLKIRSTKLEDSAMYFCASSETGGAGTQYFGPGTRLTVL.

The rearrangement uses TRBV3-1 (or the pseudogene TRBV3-2) and TRBJ1-2; D is undetermined. The CDR3 totals 13 residues. V was clipped by 5 bases and J by 8 bases, with 15 bases between them. Germline V gene data show CDR1 as LGHDT and CDR2 as YNNKEL (reference sequence). The CDR3, as DNA: TGTGCCAGCAGCAAAACCGTGTCTCGGGGCTACACCTTC. Its translation: CASSKTVSRGYTF.

This chain links TRBV2 with TRBJ1-4, with 8 positions matching TRBD1. Looked up from germline, CDR1 is SNHLY and CDR2 is FYNNEI. The length of the CDR3 is 15 residues. V dropped 1 base and J dropped 7; count of bases not matched to a gene: 5. The CDR3 loop is CASSEGRGRFEKLFF. The DNA for the CDR3 is TGTGCCAGCAGTGAAGGCAGGGGGCGCTTTGAAAAACTGTTTTTT.